These T cell receptor beta chains were read from a single sample in a study of T cell changes during pregnancy in multiple sclerosis. Assay: immunoSEQ multiplex PCR; the TCRdb copy retains only in-frame clones and omits some. The profile shows 85,000 to 95,000 clones, 90% to 95% of them singletons. The sequencing used peripheral blood, collected after pregnancy. The receptors stem from a female donor in good health, enrolled as a control in a pregnancy study. Each CDR3 is given with its conserved first and last residue.

J	V	CDR3
TRBJ2-3	TRBV4-3	CASSQDRGLITDTQYF
TRBJ2-7	TRBV5-1	CASSLDSRSYEQYF
TRBJ1-2	TRBV7-9	CASSPGDRANYGYTF
TRBJ2-3	TRBV5-1	CASSVTGVHTDTQYF
TRBJ1-2	TRBV29-1	CSVEPQTGGNYGYTF
TRBJ2-7	TRBV6-5	CASSYSTGKSSYEQYF
TRBJ1-4	TRBV6-6	CASSIQIFNEKLFF
TRBJ2-7	TRBV5-1	CASSPGGSVTYEQYF
TRBJ2-1	TRBV5-5	CASSPEPFNNEQFF
TRBJ1-4	TRBV15	CATSRDRAYNEKLFF
TRBJ1-4	TRBV7-2	CASSFRGEEKLFF
TRBJ2-1	TRBV7-9	CASSSGPSYNEQFF
TRBJ1-4	TRBV15	CATSREFNAQQGPTGKLFF
TRBJ1-1	TRBV7-2	CASSLRTNLNTEAFF
TRBJ1-1	TRBV7-2	CASSLVHLNTEAFF
TRBJ1-5	TRBV2	CASSGMGRGQPQHF
TRBJ1-1	TRBV19	CASSSRGFAEAFF
TRBJ1-2	TRBV28	CASSLFRQGPNYGYTF
TRBJ2-2	TRBV6-5	CASSYGTGDTGELFF
TRBJ2-4	TRBV5-6	CASSLDVGAWAKNIQYF
TRBJ2-7	TRBV5-1	CASSLGQGVKYEQYF
TRBJ2-7	TRBV7-2	CASSLGTDVYEQYF
TRBJ1-6	TRBV10-3	CAISDRGQGSYNSPLHF
TRBJ1-1	TRBV10-2	CASLGATGASTEAFF
TRBJ2-1	TRBV6-4	CASSEGGSYNEQFF
TRBJ1-1	TRBV6-4	CASSDPPGTPEAFF
TRBJ2-5	TRBV11-1	CASSLYLVRGQETQYF
TRBJ2-2	TRBV6-5	CASSYTGQYTGELFF
TRBJ2-1	TRBV2	CASSSTSGSYNEQFF